The source of this TCR beta chain is a study of CD8+CD57+ T cells in acquired aplastic anemia. Study-level findings and limits: Comparison of patients with controls identified approximately 28 shared CD8+ CDR3 sequences.

CD8+CD57+ cell expansion, shown by flow cytometry, had occurred in the patients selected for sequencing. The TCR beta profiling, which covered VDJ combination and CDR3 sequence, was carried out using genomic DNA as the template. TCRdb analysed the reads with MiXCR anew, one entry per CDR3 protein. The table has 260,000 or so distinct CDR3 sequences, approximately 45% seen once. CDR3 length: 13 amino acids. V lost 10 bases to trimming and J lost 4 bases, with 16 bases between them. Germline V gives CDR1 SGHTA, CDR2 FQGNSA. As to this clonotype: Its antigen is as yet unknown.

Source material: sorted CD4+, CD8+, or CD8+CD57+ T cells (not recorded which) from PBMCs. The genes are TRBV7-2 and TRBJ1-2; D is perhaps TRBD1 (5 bases). The clonotype comes from a human donor with aplastic anemia. DNA for the CDR3: TGTGCCATCAGTGAGACTCAGGGCTATGGCTACACCTTC. This codes for CAISETQGYGYTF.